This entry lists 19 T cell receptor beta chains sequenced from one sample in a study of blood T cell repertoires in COVID-19. Repertoires were generated with immunoSEQ multiplex PCR, while TCRdb's copy carries only in-frame clones and drops some. Of around 480,000 clones listed, around 90% are singletons. Sequences were obtained from PBMCs or T cells enriched from blood (not recorded which). These receptors originate from a young woman who had recovered from COVID-19.

Regarding this clone: Other DNA sequences from this sample encode an identical CDR3 as well. The chain is built from TRBV30 and TRBJ1-1, with a tentative D call TRBD1 (6 bases). The length of the CDR3 is 13 residues. Looked up from germline, CDR1 is GTSNPN and CDR2 is SVGIG (reference sequence). The V and J ends lost 2 bases and 1 base respectively, with 8 bases between them. The CDR3 DNA is TGTGCCTGGAGTCCGGACAGGAACACTGAAGCTTTCTTT. Translating gives CAWSPDRNTEAFF.

This clone came up once. The chain is built from TRBV3-1 (or the pseudogene TRBV3-2) and TRBJ2-1, with a weak D call TRBD1 (6 bases). Trimming took off 4 bases at V and 7 bases at J, with 17 bases between the two ends. The CDR3 totals 15 residues. From germline, CDR1 is LGHDT and CDR2 YNNKEL (reference sequence). The CDR3 sequence is CASSPSDRLGNEQFF. In DNA, the CDR3 is TGTGCCAGCAGCCCCTCCGACAGGTTGGGTAATGAGCAGTTCTTC.

The chain links TRBV6-5 to TRBJ1-1; possibly TRBD1 for D (5 bases). Germline V gene sequence: CDR1 MNHEY, CDR2 SVGAGI. The CDR3 runs 14 residues. V lost 4 bases to trimming and J lost 2 bases, with 11 bases between them. The CDR3 coding sequence is TGTGCCAGCAGTTTGGAAGACAGTAACACTGAAGCTTTCTTT. Protein product: CASSLEDSNTEAFF.

The rearrangement joins TRBV6-5 to TRBJ2-3, with D maybe TRBD1 (5 bases). CDR1 and CDR2 from the germline V gene are MNHEY and SVGAGI. The CDR3 runs to 15 residues. The germline V and J ends were trimmed by 5 bases and 0 bases, with 12 bases remaining between them. The CDR3 DNA follows: TGTGCCAGCAGTCCAACAGGACCTAGCACAGATACGCAGTATTTT. Translated, it gives CASSPTGPSTDTQYF.

This chain uses TRBV18 with TRBJ2-3; 14 bases match TRBD2. Germline CDR1 KGHSH, CDR2 LQKENI. V lost 3 bases, J lost 6 bases, and 5 bases stayed unmatched. There are 16 residues in the CDR3. DNA for the CDR3: TGTGCCAGCTCACCCAGACTAGCGGGGGGGCCGGATACGCAGTATTTT. Translating it yields CASSPRLAGGPDTQYF.

This chain connects TRBV4-1 to TRBJ1-1, with D perhaps TRBD1 (5 bases). CDR3 size: 13 residues. Germline lookup yields CDR1 MGHRA and CDR2 YSYEKL. Trimming stripped 6 bases from V and 7 bases from J, with 15 bases between. The CDR3 sequence is CASRYPGDVEAFF. The CDR3 DNA reads as TGCGCCAGCAGGTACCCGGGGGACGTTGAAGCTTTCTTT.

The genes are TRBV11-2 and TRBJ2-7, with a possible D match to TRBD2 (5 bases). Germline lookup yields CDR1 SGHAT and CDR2 FQNNGV. Trimming took 2 bases from V and 3 from J, leaving 26 bases between them. The CDR3 runs to 19 residues. The CDR3 DNA is TGTGCCAGCAGCTTATACCGCGCGGACGGGGTAGTAGGGCGCTACGAGCAGTACTTC. Translating gives CASSLYRADGVVGRYEQYF.

The gene calls are TRBV6-5 and TRBJ2-2, with 9 bases that match TRBD1. Germline assignment: CDR1 MNHEY and CDR2 SVGAGI. This CDR3 is 14 amino acids long. Trimming at V came to 10 bases and at J to 4 bases, leaving 7 bases not matched to a gene. CDR3 DNA: TGTGCCACCTCACAGGGGGCGAGCACCGGGGAGCTGTTTTTT. Encoded protein: CATSQGASTGELFF.

This chain links TRBV27 with TRBJ1-6; no reliable D call. The CDR3 is 12 residues long. The germline CDR1 and CDR2 sequences are MNHEY and SMNVEV (reference sequence). The V end lost 7 bases, the J end lost 8 bases, and 9 bases lay between the germline ends. CDR3 sequence: CASMSPHSPLHF. The CDR3 DNA is TGTGCCAGCATGAGTCCTCATTCACCCCTCCACTTT.

The chain combines TRBV28 with TRBJ1-4; 7 positions agree with TRBD1. Germline CDR1 MDHEN, CDR2 SYDVKM. This CDR3 contains 16 residues. Trimming cost V 2 bases and J 5 bases; bases outside gene matches: 8. The CDR3 is CASSLRSGGGNEKLFF. CDR3 nucleotides: TGTGCCAGCAGTTTAAGATCAGGGGGTGGAAATGAAAAACTGTTTTTT.

This chain uses TRBV15 with TRBJ2-2; no clear D gene. The CDR3 spans 15 residues. Germline CDR1 LNHNV, CDR2 YYDKDF (reference sequence). Trimming cost V 0 bases and J 6 bases, with 11 bases left between them. CDR3 bases: TGTGCCACCAGCAGAGATCGAGCTAGGTCCGGGGAGCTGTTTTTT. Translated, it gives CATSRDRARSGELFF.

This chain connects TRBV3-1 (or the pseudogene TRBV3-2) to TRBJ2-1; D gene unclear. Germline V gene sequence: CDR1 LGHDT, CDR2 YNNKEL (reference sequence). The CDR3 contains 12 residues. Trimming took off 4 bases at V and 6 bases at J, with 7 bases between the two ends. This CDR3 is CASSLSVNEQFF. The CDR3 DNA is TGTGCCAGCAGCCTTTCGGTCAATGAGCAGTTCTTC.

The chain recombines TRBV30 with TRBJ1-2; 9 bases align to TRBD1. This CDR3 comprises 17 residues. The germline V gene encodes CDR1 GTSNPN and CDR2 SVGIG (reference sequence). Trimming took 2 bases from V and 5 from J; bases not matched to a gene: 15. This CDR3 reads CAWSRLRTPGTGYGYTF. The DNA of the CDR3 is TGTGCCTGGAGTAGGTTAAGGACCCCCGGGACAGGGTATGGCTACACCTTC.

This sequence joins TRBV3-1 (or the pseudogene TRBV3-2) and TRBJ1-3; TRBD1 is a possible D gene (5 bases). V was clipped by 3 bases and J by 5 bases, with 11 bases between them. Germline CDR1 and CDR2: LGHDT and YNNKEL (reference sequence). The CDR3 is made up of 14 amino acids. The chain's CDR3 is CASSQLTDRNTIYF. The DNA for the CDR3 is TGTGCCAGCAGCCAGTTGACAGACAGAAACACCATATATTTT.

The V call is TRBV18, the J call TRBJ1-2; tentatively, D is TRBD1 (5 bases). Looked up from germline, CDR1 is KGHSH and CDR2 is LQKENI. V was cut by 3 bases and J by 8 bases, with 13 bases left in between. The CDR3 sequence is 13 residues long. CDR3 bases: TGTGCCAGCTCACCCACCGGAGGGGAAGGCTACACCTTC. Protein product: CASSPTGGEGYTF.

This sequence joins TRBV10-3 and TRBJ1-5; D unresolved. Trimming cost V 0 bases and J 9 bases, with 12 bases left between them. Germline CDR1 and CDR2: ENHRY and SYGVKD. CDR3 length equals 14 residues. Written as DNA, the CDR3 is TGTGCCATCAGTGAGTCGATCGGGGAAAGGCCCCAGCATTTT. Translated: CAISESIGERPQHF.

The rearrangement joins TRBV6-5 to TRBJ1-1; D is possibly TRBD1 (5 bases). The CDR3 loop spans 14 amino acids. V was trimmed by 0 bases and J by 6 bases, leaving 11 bases between them. Germline V gene lookup returns CDR1 MNHEY and CDR2 SVGAGI. The DNA for the CDR3 is TGTGCCAGCAGTTACTCTCAAGGGGAGGCTGAAGCTTTCTTT. This sequence encodes CASSYSQGEAEAFF.

The rearrangement joins TRBV5-1 to TRBJ1-1, with D uncertain. The CDR3 spans 14 residues. Deletions cut 2 bases from V and 3 bases from J, with 11 bases between. From germline, CDR1 is SGHRS and CDR2 YFSETQ. CDR3 residues: CASSLAGWDTEAFF. The CDR3 nucleotides read TGCGCCAGCAGCTTAGCAGGCTGGGACACTGAAGCTTTCTTT.

This clone was detected only once. The chain joins TRBV6-4 to TRBJ2-7; D perhaps matches TRBD1 (6 bases). The V end was cut by 6 bases, the J end by 2 bases, with 20 bases between. The CDR3 covers 16 residues. Germline V gene sequence: CDR1 MRHNA, CDR2 SNTAGT. CDR3 in DNA: TGTGCCAGCAGGGGGGCGCCGGTACCCAATGCCTACGAGCAGTACTTC. As protein: CASRGAPVPNAYEQYF.